These 30 T cell receptor beta chains were sequenced from one sample in a study of T cell repertoires in cytomegalovirus infection (dated by TCRdb to the late 2010s). The sample's treatment or condition, from its label and the paper: in vitro stimulation with specific CMV peptide epitopes to enrich CMV-specific T cells. Antigens of these TCRs are unknown. Sequencing was performed on an Illumina HiSeq 1500. The raw public data were reprocessed by TCRdb itself: fastp quality trimming at Q25, MiXCR clonotype calling, in-frame beta chains only. Each CDR3 protein appears once, grouped with its most common genes and DNA. This sample lists roughly 730,000 distinct CDR3 sequences; around 32% were detected once. Over 15% of the sample comes from the top ten. The sample here was cultured PBMCs, taken from culture after CMV antigen stimulation. The receptor set was obtained from a human donor in good health (CMV status not recorded). Some clones in this sample may be carry-over from other donors' samples.

The chain couples TRBV20-1 to TRBJ1-1, with no clear D. Germline V gives CDR1 DFQATT, CDR2 SNEGSKA (reference sequence). This CDR3 has 12 residues. Here the CDR3 reads CRIRRSNTEAFF. The CDR3 DNA sequence: TGCAGGATACGACGGTCGAACACTGAAGCTTTCTTT.

The chain combines TRBV5-4 with TRBJ2-5; TRBD2 might be the D (5 bases). The CDR3 extends over 17 amino acids. V was pared by 0 bases and J by 1 base, with 16 bases between. The V gene's germline CDR1 is SGHNT and CDR2 YYREEE (reference sequence). CDR3 protein: CASSLAPSYSSQETQYF. CDR3 DNA sequence: TGTGCCAGCAGCTTGGCCCCTAGCTATTCGTCCCAAGAGACCCAGTACTTC. Drawing the rest from reference TRBV5-4 and TRBJ2-5, the complete variable domain is ETGVTQSPTHLIKTRGQQVTLRCSSQSGHNTVSWYQQALGQGPQFIFQYYREEENGRGNFPPRFSGLQFPNYSSELNVNALELDDSALYLCASSLAPSYSSQETQYFGPGTRLLVL.

In its sample, this clonotype was seen many times. The chain combines TRBV7-2 with TRBJ2-3; the match to TRBD1 covers 9 bases. The CDR3 is 15 amino acids. After removal of 2 bases from V and 6 bases from J, the junction contained 6 bases not matched to a gene. From germline, CDR1 is SGHTA and CDR2 FQGNSA. CDR3 DNA sequence: TGTGCCAGCAGCTTACTGGGACAGGGCTACGATACGCAGTATTTT. Residues: CASSLLGQGYDTQYF.

There are a few counts of this clonotype. The J gene is TRBJ2-7, the V gene TRBV7-2; no definite D call. V was cut by 1 base and J by 6 bases, with 10 bases left in between. This CDR3 has 13 residues. Per germline, CDR1 SGHTA and CDR2 FQGNSA. The CDR3 spells CASSLGPRPEQYF. The CDR3 DNA sequence: TGTGCCAGCAGCTTAGGCCCTAGGCCCGAGCAGTACTTC.

The rearrangement links TRBV28 to TRBJ1-1, with 10 bases that match TRBD1. The germline CDR1 and CDR2 sequences are MDHEN and SYDVKM. This CDR3 spans 14 amino acids. Trimming removed 6 bases from V and 5 bases from J; junction bases left unmatched: 6. The CDR3 DNA reads TGTGCCAGCAGGGGGACAGGGGTAGTTACTGAAGCTTTCTTT. Its protein is CASRGTGVVTEAFF.

This clonotype was seen a handful of times. The rearrangement uses TRBV7-9 and TRBJ1-5; 8 positions match TRBD1. This CDR3 has 14 amino acids. The V segment lost 5 bases and the J segment 8 bases; nucleotides outside the gene matches: 8. Germline V gene sequence: CDR1 SEHNR, CDR2 FQNEAQ (reference sequence). The CDR3 DNA is TGTGCCAGCAGCCCTCCAGGGGGCATGGAGCCCCAGCATTTT. Its protein is CASSPPGGMEPQHF.

This clonotype was counted a few times. The chain recombines TRBV6-1 with TRBJ1-5, with 9 bases aligning to TRBD1. Germline values: CDR1 MNHNS, CDR2 SASEGT. The V and J ends lost 1 base and 6 bases, in that order; junction bases with no gene match: 10. This CDR3 comprises 17 residues. The CDR3, as DNA: TGTGCCAGCAGTGAAGTTGGGGGACAGGGATCGTTTCAGCCCCAGCATTTT. Protein sequence: CASSEVGGQGSFQPQHF.

This clonotype was recorded at least ten times. The V gene is TRBV7-2, the J gene TRBJ2-5, with D hard to call. The length of the CDR3 is 13 residues. Germline V gene sequence: CDR1 SGHTA, CDR2 FQGNSA. The V and J ends lost 7 bases and 7 bases respectively, with 16 bases between them. Here the CDR3 DNA reads TGTGCCAGCACCCTCGAACCATTGGGGACCCAGTACTTC. Amino acid sequence: CASTLEPLGTQYF.

The rearrangement links TRBV5-1 to TRBJ1-6; D is uncertain. CDR1 is SGHRS, CDR2 YFSETQ, per germline. The V gene lost 1 base and the J gene lost 7 bases, with 24 bases spanning the gap. The CDR3 spans 19 residues. The CDR3 spells CASSLQVFGVLGWNSPLHF. The DNA for the CDR3 is TGCGCCAGCAGCTTGCAGGTATTCGGCGTCCTTGGGTGGAATTCACCCCTCCACTTT.

This clonotype was detected a few times. CDR3 loop: CSAEGGYTEAFF. The CDR3 DNA sequence: TGCAGTGCCGAGGGGGGGTACACTGAAGCTTTCTTT. The V gene is TRBV20-1, the J gene TRBJ1-1, with D perhaps matching TRBD1 (6 bases). CDR1 and CDR2 from the germline V gene are DFQATT and SNEGSKA (reference sequence). The CDR3 is 12 amino acids. Trimming removed 6 bases from V and 3 bases from J, with 11 bases in between.

This rearrangement joins TRBV14 to TRBJ2-7, with D perhaps TRBD1 (5 bases). V was pared by 0 bases and J by 5 bases, with 23 bases between. This CDR3 is 18 amino acids long. Germline CDR1 SGHDN, CDR2 FVKESK. CDR3 residues: CASSQEGPTSKVSNEQYF. Here the CDR3 DNA reads TGTGCCAGCAGCCAAGAGGGGCCTACATCGAAGGTATCGAACGAGCAGTACTTC.

This clonotype was seen only a few times. The rearrangement links TRBV7-2 to TRBJ2-5; 7 nucleotides match TRBD2. This CDR3 contains 16 residues. The V segment lost 4 bases and the J segment 4 bases; nucleotides outside the gene matches: 12. CDR1 SGHTA and CDR2 FQGNSA come from the germline V gene. This chain's CDR3 is CASSYSWGGRTETQYF. CDR3 in DNA: TGTGCCAGCAGCTATTCTTGGGGAGGGAGGACAGAGACCCAGTACTTC.

There are a few counts of this clonotype. The V and J genes are TRBV5-6 and TRBJ2-7, with 7 bases matching TRBD1. Unmatched junction bases numbered 6, after V lost 2 bases and J lost 7 bases. This CDR3 is 13 amino acids long. CDR1 SGHDT and CDR2 YYEEEE come from the germline V gene. The CDR3 is CASSLDRVDEQYF. The CDR3 DNA reads as TGTGCCAGCAGCTTAGACAGGGTAGATGAGCAGTACTTC.

The chain combines TRBV19 with TRBJ1-1; D unclear. The CDR3 consists of 13 residues. Trimming removed 6 bases at V and 0 bases at J, with 8 bases between. Germline CDR1 and CDR2: LNHDA and SQIVND (reference sequence). CDR3 DNA: TGTGCCAGTAGGCACAATTTGAACACTGAAGCTTTCTTT. It yields the protein CASRHNLNTEAFF.

This clonotype has just a few counts. The gene calls are TRBV10-3 and TRBJ2-5; 12 bases match TRBD2. This CDR3 contains 17 residues. V lost 6 bases and J lost 2; bases outside the gene matches: 10. Germline assignment: CDR1 ENHRY and CDR2 SYGVKD. In nucleotides, the CDR3 is TGTGCCATCAGCCCAGGACTAGCGGGGTCCTTTCAAGAGACCCAGTACTTC. Its protein product is CAISPGLAGSFQETQYF.

The chain has TRBV20-1 and TRBJ2-3; no reliable D call. V was trimmed by 0 bases and J by 1 base, leaving 11 bases between them. The CDR3 consists of 15 residues. CDR1 is DFQATT, CDR2 SNEGSKA, per germline (reference sequence). The CDR3 sequence is CSAREVARGTDTQYF. In DNA, the CDR3 is TGCAGTGCTAGAGAGGTAGCAAGAGGCACAGATACGCAGTATTTT.

The gene calls are TRBV2 and TRBJ2-1; D is unresolved. Trimming cost V 6 bases and J 0 bases, with 15 bases left between them. Germline V gene lookup returns CDR1 SNHLY and CDR2 FYNNEI. The CDR3 contains 16 residues. CDR3 in DNA: TGTGCCAGCAGACCCGATGACTCTTACTCCTACAATGAGCAGTTCTTC. Translation gives CASRPDDSYSYNEQFF.

The table lists this clonotype with a few counts. V usage is TRBV7-2 and J usage is TRBJ2-7; no clear D gene. Germline-derived CDR1 and CDR2 are SGHTA and FQGNSA. The CDR3 spans 14 residues. Trimming cost V 4 bases and J 5 bases, with 15 bases left between them. The CDR3 DNA is TGTGCCAGCAGCTCGTACACTATTCGGAACGAGCAGTACTTC. Protein: CASSSYTIRNEQYF.

By sample share, this clonotype is large. The chain combines TRBV7-8 with TRBJ2-4; D might be TRBD1 or TRBD2, each matching 5 bases. Per germline, CDR1 SGHVS and CDR2 FQNEAQ. The CDR3 length is 15 residues. V dropped 5 bases and J dropped 0 bases, with 11 bases sitting between them. The CDR3 DNA follows: TGTGCCAGCAGCCTAAGAGGGGTAGCCAAAAACATTCAGTACTTC. Amino acids: CASSLRGVAKNIQYF. Variable domain in full (rest from reference TRBV7-8 and TRBJ2-4): GAGVSQSPRYKVAKRGQDVALRCDPISGHVSLFWYQQALGQGPEFLTYFQNEAQLDKSGLPSDRFFAERPEGSVSTLKIQRTQQEDSAVYLCASSLRGVAKNIQYFGAGTRLSVL.

The table lists this clonotype with a few counts. This chain links TRBV7-2 with TRBJ2-2; D remains unclear. Germline CDR1 SGHTA, CDR2 FQGNSA. V was clipped by 5 bases and J by 8 bases, with 9 bases between them. This CDR3 region has 12 residues. This CDR3 reads CASSIYRGELFF. The CDR3 region has the DNA TGTGCCAGCAGCATCTATAGAGGGGAGCTGTTTTTT. The full variable domain, in which reference TRBV7-2 and TRBJ2-2 provide the parts outside the CDR3, is GAGVSQSPSNKVTEKGKDVELRCDPISGHTALYWYRQSLGQGLEFLIYFQGNSAPDKSGLPSDRFSAERTGGSVSTLTIQRTQQEDSAVYLCASSIYRGELFFGEGSRLTVL.

This clonotype showed up just a few times. The V and J genes are TRBV15 and TRBJ2-7, with D uncertain. In germline, CDR1 is LNHNV, CDR2 YYDKDF (reference sequence). This CDR3 region has 15 residues. Between the trimmed V and J ends, which lost 1 base and 3 bases, there was a span of 13 bases. DNA of the CDR3: TGTGCCACCAGCAGAGGTGGAAGCAGTTTCTACGAGCAGTACTTC. It yields the protein CATSRGGSSFYEQYF.

The chain has TRBV10-3 and TRBJ1-2; unclear D gene. V gave up 0 bases and J gave up 6 bases, with 11 bases separating them. Germline CDR1 is ENHRY and CDR2 is SYGVKD. The CDR3 length is 14 residues. The chain's CDR3 is CAISESEEMHGYTF. For the CDR3, the DNA is TGTGCCATCAGTGAGTCAGAGGAAATGCATGGCTACACCTTC.

The V gene is TRBV5-1, the J gene TRBJ2-5, with 9 bases that match TRBD1. The germline gives CDR1 SGHRS, CDR2 YFSETQ. The CDR3 loop spans 16 amino acids. V gave up 0 bases and J gave up 5 bases; unmatched junction bases: 8. The CDR3 coding sequence is TGCGCCAGCAGCTTGGGTCTAACAGGGGGCGCGGAGACCCAGTACTTC. Protein: CASSLGLTGGAETQYF.

The rearrangement uses TRBV2 and TRBJ2-7; the match to TRBD2 covers 9 bases. Germline CDR1 and CDR2: SNHLY and FYNNEI. Losses at the gene ends were 6 bases for V and 5 bases for J; bases not matched to a gene: 8. CDR3 length: 14 amino acids. The CDR3: CASSGGLAGNEQYF. The CDR3 DNA reads TGTGCCAGCAGCGGGGGACTAGCTGGCAACGAGCAGTACTTC.

This chain links TRBV29-1 with TRBJ1-1, with TRBD1 identical over 7 bases. Per germline, CDR1 SQVTM and CDR2 ANQGSEA. CDR3 length equals 12 residues. V trimming: 7 bases; J trimming: 3 bases; junction bases outside the gene matches: 5. The CDR3 sequence: CSGVTGDTEAFF. DNA of the CDR3: TGCAGCGGCGTTACAGGGGACACTGAAGCTTTCTTT.

This clonotype was detected a few times. This chain connects TRBV7-9 to TRBJ2-1, with a weak D call TRBD2 (5 bases). The CDR3 loop spans 12 amino acids. Trimming pared 3 bases from V and 10 bases from J, leaving 10 bases between. Germline CDR1 is SEHNR and CDR2 is FQNEAQ (reference sequence). CDR3 DNA sequence: TGTGCCAGCAGCTTCACTAGGTACGAGCAGTTCTTC. As protein: CASSFTRYEQFF.

The sample holds many counts of this clonotype. CDR3 in DNA: TGTGCCAGCAGCCCGTGGGGGTCCGTGGACGAGCAGTACTTC. It encodes CASSPWGSVDEQYF. This chain connects TRBV7-2 to TRBJ2-7; possibly TRBD1 or TRBD2 for D (5 bases each). V was cut by 5 bases and J by 5 bases, with 16 bases left in between. CDR1 SGHTA and CDR2 FQGNSA come from the germline V gene. CDR3 length: 14 amino acids.

The chain recombines TRBV27 with TRBJ1-4, with D uncertain. The germline CDR1 and CDR2 sequences are MNHEY and SMNVEV (reference sequence). The CDR3 runs 12 residues. The V end lost 6 bases, the J end lost 5 bases, and 7 bases lay between the germline ends. CDR3: CASSHPNEKLFF. The CDR3 DNA reads TGTGCCAGCAGCCATCCCAATGAAAAACTGTTTTTT.

The chain joins TRBV19 to TRBJ2-5; 8 nucleotides align to TRBD2. Germline V gene data show CDR1 as LNHDA and CDR2 as SQIVND (reference sequence). The junction had 2 bases not matched to a gene; V was cut back by 3 bases and J by 5 bases. The CDR3 runs to 13 residues. The CDR3 sequence is CASSIKRGETQYF. In nucleotides, the CDR3 is TGTGCCAGTAGTATTAAGCGGGGGGAGACCCAGTACTTC.

The chain employs TRBV5-1 and TRBJ2-3; 8 nucleotides line up with TRBD2. The V gene's germline CDR1 is SGHRS and CDR2 YFSETQ. This CDR3 region has 16 residues. Trimming took 4 bases from V and 1 from J; bases not matched to a gene: 8. The CDR3 sequence: CASSPGGLAGTDTQYF. CDR3 DNA: TGCGCCAGCAGCCCGGGCGGACTAGCTGGCACAGATACGCAGTATTTT.